The rows below give T cell receptor beta chains drawn from one sample of a study of blood T cells in healthy people across ages. TCRdb recomputed calls from the 5' RACE reads with MiXCR, one row per CDR3 protein. Of some 640,000 distinct CDR3 sequences detected, 25% to 35% appear once; the ten largest clones hold 15% to 17%. Sequenced input: blood. These receptors were collected from an elderly woman in good health. Each CDR3 is given with its conserved first and last residue. A D gene is named only where the DNA matches it firmly. The size entry is marked missing in some rows and otherwise reads once, few, many or a size class.

-,TRBJ2-5,-,TRBV29-1,CSVDPGETQYF,TGCAGCGTTGACCCCGGAGAGACCCAGTACTTC
many,TRBJ1-2,TRBD1,TRBV7-9,CASSQTGGNGYTF,TGTGCCAGCAGCCAAACAGGGGGCAATGGCTACACCTTC
many,TRBJ1-2,-,TRBV6-2/TRBV6-3,CASSYSEGPGIYGYTF,TGTGCCAGCAGTTACTCGGAAGGCCCGGGGATATATGGCTACACCTTC
-,TRBJ1-1,-,TRBV12-3/TRBV12-4,CASSLTGRSTEAFF,TGTGCCAGCAGTCTCACAGGGAGGTCCACTGAAGCTTTCTTT
-,TRBJ2-7,TRBD1,TRBV6-2/TRBV6-3,CASSLEGASYEQYF,TGTGCCAGCAGTTTAGAGGGGGCGAGCTACGAGCAGTACTTC
many,TRBJ2-7,-,TRBV30,CAWSVGPYEQYF,TGTGCCTGGAGTGTAGGTCCCTACGAGCAGTACTTC
few,TRBJ1-1,-,TRBV7-9,CAVGLLNTEAFF,TGTGCTGTAGGGCTTTTGAACACTGAAGCTTTCTTT
-,TRBJ2-1,TRBD2,TRBV5-6,CARSLPAGATEQFF,TGTGCCCGCAGCTTACCAGCGGGAGCAACTGAGCAGTTCTTC
-,TRBJ2-1,-,TRBV5-1,CASSLEAGIRTEQFF,TGCGCCAGCAGCTTGGAGGCGGGGATTAGGACCGAGCAGTTCTTC
many,TRBJ2-1,TRBD2,TRBV11-2,CASSPGLAGGWSSYNEQFF,TGTGCCAGCAGCCCGGGACTAGCGGGGGGCTGGAGCTCCTACAATGAGCAGTTCTTC
many,TRBJ1-5,TRBD1,TRBV10-3,CAISEPGQGARNQPQHF,TGTGCCATCAGTGAGCCCGGACAGGGGGCCAGGAATCAGCCCCAGCATTTT
-,TRBJ2-6,-,TRBV5-1,CASSPLRTSSSGANVLTF,TGCGCCAGCAGCCCCCTACGGACGTCGAGCTCTGGGGCCAACGTCCTGACTTTC
many,TRBJ2-3,-,TRBV6-1,CASSEARGSTDTQYF,TGTGCCAGCAGTGAAGCTAGGGGTAGCACAGATACGCAGTATTTT
many,TRBJ2-7,TRBD1,TRBV20-1,CSANRQGGEQYF,TGCAGTGCCAACCGACAGGGTGGCGAGCAGTACTTC
few,TRBJ2-3,TRBD2,TRBV10-3,CAISGSTSGGAVDTQYF,TGTGCCATCAGTGGGTCCACTAGCGGGGGGGCCGTAGATACGCAGTATTTT
-,TRBJ1-5,-,TRBV3-1,CASSQDAVQPQHF,TGTGCCAGCAGCCAAGATGCTGTCCAGCCCCAGCATTTT
many,TRBJ2-5,TRBD2,TRBV11-2,CASSREVTRETQYF,TGTGCCAGCAGCCGGGAGGTTACCCGAGAGACCCAGTACTTC
many,TRBJ2-6,-,TRBV5-1,CASSLATGAGANVLTF,TGCGCCAGCAGCTTGGCCACCGGGGCTGGGGCCAACGTCCTGACTTTC
few,TRBJ2-3,TRBD1,TRBV20-1,CGAGAPTGVDTQYF,TGCGGTGCTGGGGCTCCGACAGGGGTAGATACGCAGTATTTT
many,TRBJ2-3,-,TRBV12-3/TRBV12-4,CASRGDLSSSTDKQYF,TGTGCCAGCAGGGGGGACTTATCCTCTAGCACAGATAAGCAGTATTTT
many,TRBJ2-3,-,TRBV7-9,CASSSDLNSDTQYF,TGTGCCAGCAGCTCCGACTTGAACTCAGATACGCAGTATTTT
-,TRBJ1-4,TRBD1,TRBV6-1,CASRQGTTTNEKLFF,TGTGCCAGCCGACAGGGAACTACAACTAATGAAAAACTGTTTTTT
-,TRBJ1-5,-,TRBV6-1,CASSEDGFSNQPQHF,TGTGCCAGCAGTGAAGATGGTTTTAGCAATCAGCCCCAGCATTTT
few,TRBJ1-5,TRBD1,TRBV20-1,CSARVRTGDGEPQHF,TGCAGTGCTAGGGTTAGGACAGGGGACGGTGAGCCCCAGCATTTT
many,TRBJ2-3,-,TRBV5-6,CASSLIRGPKGYF,TGTGCCAGCAGCCTAATCCGGGGCCCTAAGGGGTATTTT
-,TRBJ2-1,-,TRBV14,CASSQDRGNEQFF,TGTGCCAGCAGCCAAGACCGGGGTAATGAGCAGTTCTTC
many,TRBJ2-1,-,TRBV7-9,CASSLEWQSSYNEQFF,TGTGCCAGCAGCTTAGAGTGGCAGAGCTCCTACAATGAGCAGTTCTTC
many,TRBJ2-1,-,TRBV9,CASSPHLESEQFF,TGTGCCAGCAGCCCTCATCTAGAGAGCGAGCAGTTCTTC
many,TRBJ2-1,-,TRBV2,CASIGRTSSYNEQFF,TGTGCCAGCATCGGACGGACCAGCTCCTACAATGAGCAGTTCTTC
many,TRBJ1-1,-,TRBV20-1,CSAKMTVNTEAFF,TGCAGTGCTAAAATGACGGTGAACACTGAAGCTTTCTTT
many,TRBJ2-7,-,TRBV9,CASSARGGEQYF,TGTGCCAGCAGCGCCAGGGGGGGCGAGCAGTACTTC
few,TRBJ1-1,-,TRBV27,CASSLAGSEAFF,TGTGCCAGCAGTTTAGCCGGCTCTGAAGCTTTCTTT
many,TRBJ1-1,-,TRBV29-1,CSARWNTEAFF,TGCAGCGCCCGTTGGAACACTGAAGCTTTCTTT